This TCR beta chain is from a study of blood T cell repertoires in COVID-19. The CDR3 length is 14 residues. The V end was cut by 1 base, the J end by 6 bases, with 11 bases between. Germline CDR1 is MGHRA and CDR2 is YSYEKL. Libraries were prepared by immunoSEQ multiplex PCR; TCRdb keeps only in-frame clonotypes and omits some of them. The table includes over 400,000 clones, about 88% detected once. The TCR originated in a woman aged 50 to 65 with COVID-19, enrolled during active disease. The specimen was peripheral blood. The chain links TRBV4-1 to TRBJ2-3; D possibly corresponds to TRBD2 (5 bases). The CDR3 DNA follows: TGCGCCAGCAGCCAAGTGGAGGCTAAGGATACGCAGTATTTT. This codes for CASSQVEAKDTQYF.